A selection of T cell receptor beta chains follows, all from one sample in a study of T-cell memory formation after mild COVID-19. TCRdb itself ran the 5' RACE reads through MiXCR, one entry per CDR3 protein. Seen here are roughly 350,000 distinct CDR3 sequences, 25% to 30% observed once, and the top ten hold less than 15%. The material sequenced was PBMCs or a T cell subset sorted from them (not recorded which). The receptors originated from an adult woman who had mild COVID-19 (a few samples of this study predate the infection). Cell type and time point are not known. Each CDR3 is given with its conserved first and last residue. The order of the fields is J gene, clone size, D gene, V gene, CDR3 length, CDR3 protein, CDR3 DNA. The D gene is left open where the match is weak. Expanded clones are given a class, and other clones once, few, many or no size at all.

J: TRBJ2-1
size: few
D: NA
V: TRBV7-8
length: 15
CDR3: CASSLYGLPRYEQFF
DNA: TGTGCCAGCAGCTTATATGGTCTACCGAGGTATGAGCAGTTCTTC

J: TRBJ2-5
size: few
D: NA
V: TRBV20-1
length: 16
CDR3: CSARAYSGPVKETQYF
DNA: TGCAGTGCTAGAGCGTATAGCGGCCCAGTGAAGGAGACCCAGTACTTC

J: TRBJ2-1
size: NA
D: TRBD2
V: TRBV5-1
length: 16
CDR3: CASSLGTSGSSYEQFF
DNA: TGCGCCAGCAGCTTGGGGACTAGCGGGAGTTCATATGAGCAGTTCTTC

J: TRBJ2-6
size: many
D: NA
V: TRBV5-1
length: 15
CDR3: CASSPDIRGANVLTF
DNA: TGCGCCAGCAGCCCGGATATAAGGGGGGCCAACGTCCTGACTTTC

J: TRBJ2-3
size: NA
D: NA
V: TRBV25-1
length: 15
CDR3: CASSVKRGSTDTQYF
DNA: TGTGCCAGCAGTGTCAAACGGGGAAGCACAGATACGCAGTATTTT

J: TRBJ2-2
size: NA
D: TRBD1
V: TRBV11-3
length: 17
CDR3: CASRWSTGTGVTGELFF
DNA: TGTGCCAGCAGATGGTCGACCGGGACAGGGGTCACCGGGGAGCTGTTTTTT

J: TRBJ2-5
size: NA
D: NA
V: TRBV4-1
length: 13
CDR3: CASSQVGEETQYF
DNA: TGCGCCAGCAGCCAAGTGGGAGAAGAGACCCAGTACTTC

J: TRBJ1-1
size: NA
D: TRBD1
V: TRBV29-1
length: 13
CDR3: CSVAGGGLLPAFF
DNA: TGCAGCGTTGCAGGGGGCGGTCTGCTCCCGGCTTTCTTT

J: TRBJ2-7
size: few
D: TRBD2
V: TRBV7-6
length: 15
CDR3: CASSLNKRGSYEQYF
DNA: TGTGCCAGCAGCTTGAATAAGCGGGGGTCCTACGAGCAGTACTTC

J: TRBJ2-7
size: few
D: TRBD1
V: TRBV11-2
length: 13
CDR3: CASSLDRPQGLYF
DNA: TGTGCCAGCAGCTTAGATCGGCCACAGGGGCTGTACTTC

J: TRBJ2-2
size: many
D: TRBD1
V: TRBV4-3
length: 16
CDR3: CASSQPTGASTGELFF
DNA: TGCGCCAGCAGCCAGCCAACAGGGGCGAGCACCGGGGAGCTGTTTTTT

J: TRBJ2-5
size: few
D: NA
V: TRBV24-1
length: 14
CDR3: CATSETTFQETQYF
DNA: TGTGCCACCAGTGAAACGACGTTCCAAGAGACCCAGTACTTC

J: TRBJ2-7
size: few
D: TRBD1
V: TRBV6-5
length: 13
CDR3: CASSRQGAGEQYF
DNA: TGTGCCAGCAGCCGACAGGGGGCGGGGGAGCAGTACTTC

J: TRBJ1-4
size: NA
D: TRBD1
V: TRBV19
length: 14
CDR3: CASSLQGLREKLFF
DNA: TGTGCCAGTAGTCTACAGGGGCTTCGTGAAAAACTGTTTTTT

J: TRBJ1-3
size: few
D: NA
V: TRBV7-6
length: 15
CDR3: CASSRQPSSGNTIYF
DNA: TGTGCCAGCAGTAGACAGCCGAGCTCTGGAAACACCATATATTTT

J: TRBJ2-7
size: NA
D: NA
V: TRBV3-1
length: 14
CDR3: CASTKGSLGSEQYF
DNA: TGTGCCAGCACTAAGGGTAGTCTGGGGTCCGAGCAGTACTTC

J: TRBJ2-7
size: few
D: TRBD2
V: TRBV15
length: 16
CDR3: CATSRVAGDDLYEQYF
DNA: TGTGCCACCAGCAGAGTGGCGGGAGATGATCTTTACGAGCAGTACTTC

J: TRBJ1-6
size: NA
D: TRBD1
V: TRBV4-1
length: 15
CDR3: CASSQRQGANSPLHF
DNA: TGCGCCAGCAGCCAGCGACAGGGGGCAAATTCACCCCTCCACTTT

J: TRBJ1-2
size: few
D: NA
V: TRBV5-1
length: 13
CDR3: CASSDGFNYGYTF
DNA: TGCGCCAGCTCGGACGGATTCAACTATGGCTACACCTTC

J: TRBJ2-3
size: NA
D: NA
V: TRBV5-1
length: 16
CDR3: CASSLEVSGPTDTQYF
DNA: TGCGCCAGCAGCTTGGAGGTTAGCGGACCCACAGATACGCAGTATTTT

J: TRBJ1-2
size: many
D: NA
V: TRBV7-9
length: 12
CDR3: CASSSSDYGYTF
DNA: TGTGCCAGCAGCTCGTCGGACTATGGCTACACCTTC

J: TRBJ1-6
size: few
D: TRBD1
V: TRBV7-9
length: 16
CDR3: CASSSGQGFYNSPLHF
DNA: TGTGCCAGCAGCTCCGGACAGGGTTTCTATAATTCACCCCTCCACTTT

J: TRBJ1-2
size: NA
D: NA
V: TRBV6-1
length: 13
CDR3: CASSEAYNYGYTF
DNA: TGTGCCAGCAGTGAAGCCTACAACTATGGCTACACCTTC

J: TRBJ2-1
size: few
D: NA
V: TRBV27
length: 15
CDR3: CASSLIAGPYNEQFF
DNA: TGTGCCAGCAGTTTAATCGCGGGACCTTACAATGAGCAGTTCTTC

J: TRBJ2-7
size: NA
D: NA
V: TRBV27
length: 13
CDR3: CASSAYGTYEQYF
DNA: TGTGCCAGCAGTGCCTATGGGACCTACGAGCAGTACTTC

J: TRBJ2-7
size: few
D: NA
V: TRBV15
length: 13
CDR3: CATSRGTSTEQYF
DNA: TGTGCCACCAGCAGAGGGACGAGTACCGAGCAGTACTTC

J: TRBJ2-7
size: few
D: TRBD1
V: TRBV24-1
length: 16
CDR3: CATSDLHGQGSNEQYF
DNA: TGTGCCACCAGTGATTTGCACGGACAGGGGTCCAACGAGCAGTACTTC

J: TRBJ1-2
size: few
D: NA
V: TRBV20-1
length: 15
CDR3: CSARDQVGGNYGYTF
DNA: TGCAGTGCTAGAGATCAAGTGGGCGGGAACTATGGCTACACCTTC

J: TRBJ2-7
size: few
D: NA
V: TRBV25-1
length: 15
CDR3: CASSGRSGRPYEQYF
DNA: TGTGCCAGCAGTGGTCGTAGCGGCAGGCCCTACGAGCAGTACTTC

J: TRBJ2-7
size: few
D: NA
V: TRBV6-6
length: 14
CDR3: CASTLRDTTYEQYF
DNA: TGTGCCAGCACCCTCCGGGACACCACCTACGAGCAGTACTTC

J: TRBJ2-7
size: few
D: NA
V: TRBV29-1
length: 12
CDR3: CSVEATGDEQYF
DNA: TGCAGCGTTGAAGCTACGGGGGACGAGCAGTACTTC

J: TRBJ1-2
size: NA
D: NA
V: TRBV6-6
length: 13
CDR3: CASSSTGLYGYTF
DNA: TGTGCCAGCAGCTCCACAGGGCTCTATGGCTACACCTTC